A selection of T cell receptor beta chains follows, all from one sample in a study of vaccination effects on CD4 cells after COVID-19. These receptors' antigens are unknown. The table came from immunoSEQ multiplex PCR; TCRdb's copy has only in-frame clones and leaves some out. The table has approximately 45,000 clones, 60% to 80% seen once. Here the sequenced sample was CD4+ T cells from PBMCs cultured without peptide, taken before COVID-19 vaccination. These receptors came from a human donor who had a prior SARS-CoV-2 infection. Each CDR3 is given with its conserved first and last residue. Each record gives: CDR3 protein, CDR3 DNA, V gene, clone size, D gene, J gene. The D gene is left open where the match is weak. Only part of the rows carry a size: once, few, many, or a class if the clone is expanded.

CASSYLSVAFF TGTGCCAGCAGTTACTTGTCTGTAGCTTTCTTT TRBV6-2/TRBV6-3 few . TRBJ1-1
CASGQRQGGWSPLHF TGTGCCAGCGGACAAAGACAGGGGGGTTGGTCACCCCTCCACTTT TRBV6-5 few TRBD1 TRBJ1-6
CASSQGDFAAGHYEQYF TGCGCCAGCAGCCAAGGGGATTTCGCGGCTGGGCACTACGAGCAGTACTTC TRBV4-3 . . TRBJ2-7
CASSFRSGAEGGEQYF TGTGCCAGCAGCTTTAGGAGCGGGGCCGAAGGGGGAGAGCAGTACTTC TRBV7-2 . . TRBJ2-7
CASSWTASYGYTF TGTGCCAGCTCATGGACAGCATCCTATGGCTACACCTTC TRBV18 . . TRBJ1-2
CASSYRGGWTGELFF TGTGCCAGCAGTTATCGAGGGGGGTGGACCGGGGAGCTGTTTTTT TRBV6-2/TRBV6-3 . . TRBJ2-2
CASTETWDREYETQYF TGCGCCAGCACCGAAACGTGGGACAGGGAATACGAGACCCAGTACTTC TRBV10-1 . TRBD1 TRBJ2-5
CAISEGLAGATDTQYF TGTGCCATCAGTGAAGGACTAGCGGGGGCCACAGATACGCAGTATTTT TRBV10-3 . TRBD2 TRBJ2-3
CATSEPHLDEQFF TGTGCCACCAGTGAACCGCACCTCGATGAGCAGTTCTTC TRBV24-1 . . TRBJ2-1
CAIGGAAQETQYF TGTGCCATCGGGGGGGCCGCCCAAGAGACCCAGTACTTC TRBV10-3 . . TRBJ2-5
CASSPRLTEVDTEAFF TGTGCCAGCAGTCCACGCCTCACAGAAGTCGACACTGAAGCTTTCTTT TRBV5-4 . . TRBJ1-1
CASSLTSGGYNEQFF TGCGCCAGCAGCTTAACTAGCGGTGGGTACAATGAGCAGTTCTTC TRBV5-1 . TRBD2 TRBJ2-1
CASSSRPYEQYF TGTGCCAGCAGTTCGCGGCCCTACGAGCAGTACTTC TRBV7-9 . . TRBJ2-7
CASSVGTAYGYTF TGTGCCAGCAGCGTAGGGACAGCTTATGGCTACACCTTC TRBV9 . . TRBJ1-2
CASSLRQGEAFF TGTGCCAGCAGTTTAAGACAGGGCGAAGCTTTCTTT TRBV28 . TRBD1 TRBJ1-1
CASSSTPWTSGKNTGELFF TGTGCCAGCAGCTCGACGCCTTGGACTAGCGGGAAAAACACCGGGGAGCTGTTTTTT TRBV5-4 few TRBD2 TRBJ2-2
CASSQDRDLSNQPQHF TGTGCCAGCAGCCAAGATAGGGACCTTAGCAATCAGCCCCAGCATTTT TRBV4-2 once . TRBJ1-5
CASSPTSGGYEQYF TGTGCCAGCAGTCCTACTAGCGGTGGGTACGAGCAGTACTTC TRBV6-5 . TRBD2 TRBJ2-7
CTSSQDRSSGRDRNTGELFF TGCACCAGCAGCCAAGATAGGTCTAGCGGGAGGGACAGAAACACCGGGGAGCTGTTTTTT TRBV1 . . TRBJ2-2
CAGARRGRWDEKLFF TGTGCCGGGGCCCGCAGGGGGCGGTGGGATGAAAAACTGTTTTTT TRBV28 . TRBD1 TRBJ1-4
CASSRQTYEQYF TGTGCCAGCAGCCGGCAGACCTACGAGCAGTACTTC TRBV12-3/TRBV12-4 . . TRBJ2-7
CASSVYNEQFF TGTGCCAGCAGCGTGTACAATGAGCAGTTCTTC TRBV11-2 . . TRBJ2-1
CASKLGLAGGPTYNEQFF TGTGCCAGCAAACTGGGACTAGCGGGGGGGCCCACCTACAATGAGCAGTTCTTC TRBV2 once TRBD2 TRBJ2-1
CASSTQEIMDEQYF TGTGCCAGTAGTACCCAGGAGATCATGGACGAGCAGTACTTC TRBV19 . . TRBJ2-7
CASSQDRRGYTF TGTGCCAGCAGTCAGGACCGTCGAGGCTACACCTTC TRBV6-5 . . TRBJ1-2
CASSNPSQGYYGYTF TGTGCCAGCAGCAACCCCTCGCAGGGTTACTATGGCTACACCTTC TRBV6-2/TRBV6-3 . . TRBJ1-2
CASSFPAVPTDTQYF TGTGCCAGCAGCTTCCCAGCGGTCCCCACAGATACGCAGTATTTT TRBV11-2 . . TRBJ2-3
CASSIGQGNTGELFF TGTGCCAGTAGTATTGGACAGGGTAACACCGGGGAGCTGTTTTTT TRBV19 . TRBD1 TRBJ2-2
CASSQEFQYGYTF TGTGCCAGCAGCCAAGAATTTCAGTATGGCTACACCTTC TRBV14 few . TRBJ1-2
CATGQGSVNEQFF TGTGCCACAGGACAGGGCTCGGTGAATGAGCAGTTCTTC TRBV11-3 . TRBD1 TRBJ2-1
CASSLASRAGNTGELFF TGTGCCAGCAGCTTGGCGTCCCGGGCTGGGAACACCGGGGAGCTGTTTTTT TRBV5-5 . . TRBJ2-2
CASSQDGTSGRLDTGELFF TGTGCCAGCAGCCAAGATGGCACTAGCGGGAGATTGGACACCGGGGAGCTGTTTTTT TRBV3-1/TRBV3-2 few TRBD2 TRBJ2-2
CASSLVGTGRAEAFF TGCGCCAGCAGCTTGGTAGGTACAGGGAGGGCTGAAGCTTTCTTT TRBV5-1 . . TRBJ1-1
CASSLGADNEQFF TGTGCCAGCAGCTTAGGGGCCGACAATGAGCAGTTCTTC TRBV7-3 few . TRBJ2-1
CASSPRQLPQYF TGTGCCAGCAGTCCCCGACAGCTGCCCCAGTACTTC TRBV12-3/TRBV12-4 once . TRBJ2-4
CASSNPRGWGYTF TGTGCCAGCAGTAACCCCCGGGGGTGGGGCTACACCTTC TRBV6-5 . . TRBJ1-2
CASSFPGTTEQYF TGTGCCAGCAGCTTCCCCGGAACTACCGAGCAGTACTTC TRBV5-4 . . TRBJ2-7
CASSLGTDTEAFF TGCGCCAGCAGCTTAGGGACTGACACTGAAGCTTTCTTT TRBV5-1 . . TRBJ1-1
CASSDGLGSGANVLTF TGTGCCAGCAGTGACGGTTTGGGATCTGGGGCCAACGTCCTGACTTTC TRBV6-4 . . TRBJ2-6
CASSFRQGYEKLFF TGTGCCAGCAGCTTCAGACAGGGTTATGAAAAACTGTTTTTT TRBV3-1/TRBV3-2 few TRBD1 TRBJ1-4
CASSSGANVLTF TGTGCCAGCAGCTCTGGGGCCAACGTCCTGACTTTC TRBV7-2 . . TRBJ2-6
CASRRTSLTQHF TGTGCCAGCAGGCGGACCAGCCTAACGCAGCATTTT TRBV6-7 . . TRBJ1-5
CASSKDHPDRVTEAFF TGCGCCAGCAGTAAAGACCATCCGGACAGGGTGACTGAAGCTTTCTTT TRBV5-1 once TRBD1 TRBJ1-1
CASSFQQGATNEKLFF TGTGCCAGCAGCTTTCAACAGGGCGCAACTAATGAAAAACTGTTTTTT TRBV2 . . TRBJ1-4
CASSRDYWAQETQYF TGTGCCAGCAGCCGGGACTACTGGGCCCAAGAGACCCAGTACTTC TRBV11-3 . TRBD2 TRBJ2-5
CASSLSLAGSYNEQFF TGTGCCAGCAGCTTATCCCTAGCGGGGAGTTACAATGAGCAGTTCTTC TRBV7-9 . TRBD2 TRBJ2-1
CASSLGAAGIQETQYF TGTGCCAGCAGCTTGGGTGCAGCGGGGATCCAAGAGACCCAGTACTTC TRBV5-4 once TRBD2 TRBJ2-5
CASSLGGQETQYF TGCGCCAGCAGCTTGGGCGGCCAAGAGACCCAGTACTTC TRBV5-1 . . TRBJ2-5